A single sample gave rise to the 15 T cell receptor beta chains below, sequenced in a study of CD8 T cells in ankylosing spondylitis. TCRdb re-called the 5' RACE reads with MiXCR, one entry per CDR3 protein. The sample consists of fewer than 500,000 distinct CDR3 sequences, about 20% of them appearing once. For these TCRs, the target antigens are not known. Study observations and caveats: A TCR beta motif of under 10 highly homologous variants seemed to mark ankylosing spondylitis blood.

The specimen was blood, either unsorted or a sorted T cell fraction (not recorded which). These receptor sequences come from a male donor with ankylosing spondylitis.

The chain combines TRBV7-8 with TRBJ1-1; 7 nucleotides align to TRBD1. The V gene's germline CDR1 is SGHVS and CDR2 FQNEAQ. This CDR3 has 14 residues. V lost 4 bases to trimming and J lost 3 bases; unmatched junction nucleotides: 5. This CDR3 reads CASSSGQWDTEAFF. CDR3 nucleotides: TGTGCCAGCAGCTCGGGACAGTGGGACACTGAAGCTTTCTTT. Drawing the rest from reference TRBV7-8 and TRBJ1-1, the complete variable domain is GAGVSQSPRYKVAKRGQDVALRCDPISGHVSLFWYQQALGQGPEFLTYFQNEAQLDKSGLPSDRFFAERPEGSVSTLKIQRTQQEDSAVYLCASSSGQWDTEAFFGQGTRLTVV.

The chain couples TRBV6-1 to TRBJ1-1, with 10 bases that match TRBD1. CDR3 size: 14 residues. Unmatched junction bases numbered 4, after V lost 5 bases and J lost 4 bases. CDR1 and CDR2 (germline): MNHNS, SASEGT. The CDR3 is CASSRQGAGTEAFF. CDR3 nucleotide sequence: TGTGCCAGCAGTAGACAGGGGGCCGGCACTGAAGCTTTCTTT.

The chain uses TRBV19 and TRBJ1-2; possibly TRBD1 for D (6 bases). The CDR3 has 15 amino acids. Germline-derived CDR1 and CDR2 are LNHDA and SQIVND (reference sequence). The V and J ends lost 5 bases and 3 bases respectively, with 16 bases between them. CDR3 loop: CASSPVGGDYYGYTF. In DNA form, the CDR3 reads TGTGCCAGTAGTCCCGTGGGGGGCGACTACTATGGCTACACCTTC.

This chain joins TRBV28 and TRBJ2-2; D remains unclear. This CDR3 is built from 14 residues. The V gene's germline CDR1 is MDHEN and CDR2 SYDVKM. The germline V and J ends were trimmed by 3 bases and 2 bases, with 7 bases remaining between them. The CDR3 DNA reads as TGTGCCAGCAGTTTGACCTTTAACACCGGGGAGCTGTTTTTT. Amino acid sequence: CASSLTFNTGELFF.

This clonotype was detected a few times. The V call is TRBV12-3 or TRBV12-4, the J call TRBJ2-5, with D maybe TRBD2 (6 bases). This CDR3 has 14 residues. Trimming took off 7 bases at V and 1 base at J, with 13 bases between the two ends. Here the CDR3 reads CASTPSASQETQYF. In DNA form, the CDR3 reads TGTGCCAGCACCCCTAGCGCCAGCCAAGAGACCCAGTACTTC.

There are many counts of this clonotype. An end of the junction differs from the germline gene, which may be a read error. The gene calls are TRBV7-3 and TRBJ2-1; 12 positions agree with TRBD2. The CDR3 has 15 residues. Germline V lookup: CDR1 SGHTA, CDR2 FQGTGA. The CDR3 is CASSLGLAGYNEQFF. CDR3 in DNA: TGCGCCAGCAGCCTGGGACTAGCGGGCTACAATGAGCAGTTCTTC.

CDR3 protein: CASSGPGQSNYGYTF. The CDR3 DNA is TGCGCCAGCAGCGGCCCGGGACAGTCTAACTATGGCTACACCTTC. This chain links TRBV4-3 with TRBJ1-2; 7 bases match TRBD1. CDR1 and CDR2 (germline): LGHNA, YSLEER. This CDR3 is built from 15 residues. The junction had 6 bases not matched to a gene; V was cut back by 5 bases and J by 0 bases.

On this clonotype itself: One base away lies a much larger clone, so this may be a sequencing read error. This rearrangement joins TRBV7-3 to TRBJ2-1, with D tentatively TRBD2 (6 bases). There are 15 residues in the CDR3. Germline loops: CDR1 SGHTA, CDR2 FQGTGA. The V gene lost 2 bases and the J gene lost 2 bases, with 10 bases spanning the gap. DNA for the CDR3: TGTGCCAGCAGCTTAGGCGGGAATACCTACAATGAGCAGTTCTTC. It specifies CASSLGGNTYNEQFF.

The V gene is TRBV5-1, the J gene TRBJ1-1, with D possibly being TRBD1 (5 bases). CDR3 length equals 14 residues. The germline V and J ends were trimmed by 0 bases and 4 bases, with 10 bases remaining between them. Germline lookup yields CDR1 SGHRS and CDR2 YFSETQ. CDR3 amino acids: CASSLETRGTEAFF. The CDR3 DNA is TGCGCCAGCAGCTTGGAGACTAGGGGCACTGAAGCTTTCTTT.

The J gene is TRBJ1-3, the V gene TRBV28, with D possibly TRBD1 on 6 matching bases. Germline CDR1 is MDHEN and CDR2 is SYDVKM. The CDR3 runs 17 residues. Trimming took 1 base from V and 3 from J, leaving 16 bases between them. CDR3 loop: CASSLFFPGASGNTIYF. CDR3 coding DNA: TGTGCCAGCAGTTTATTCTTCCCGGGGGCGAGTGGAAACACCATATATTTT.

This clonotype has only a few counts. V and J are TRBV7-4 and TRBJ2-7, with 14 bases lining up with TRBD2. Germline V lookup: CDR1 SGHVT, CDR2 SQSDAQ. The CDR3 runs to 18 residues. The junction had 9 bases not matched to a gene; V was cut back by 5 bases and J by 0 bases. The CDR3 sequence: CASSLPGTSGSLSYEQYF. DNA for the CDR3: TGTGCCAGCAGCCTACCAGGGACTAGCGGGAGTCTCTCCTACGAGCAGTACTTC.

This clonotype has just a few counts. The chain links TRBV4-1 to TRBJ1-5; 11 bases agree with TRBD1. The CDR3 runs to 18 residues. Losses at the gene ends were 1 base for V and 0 bases for J; bases not matched to a gene: 5. Germline CDR1 MGHRA, CDR2 YSYEKL. The CDR3 DNA is TGCGCCAGCAGCCAAGCGGGGGGACAGGGGGGTAGCAATCAGCCCCAGCATTTT. Its protein is CASSQAGGQGGSNQPQHF.

This clonotype turned up a few times. The rearrangement uses TRBV5-1 and TRBJ1-4; no clear D. The length of the CDR3 is 17 residues. Trimming left V 2 bases short and J 0 bases short, with 14 bases between. The germline gives CDR1 SGHRS, CDR2 YFSETQ. In DNA, the CDR3 is TGCGCCAGCAGCTTCAGTATATCGGGATCAACTAATGAAAAACTGTTTTTT. This gives the protein CASSFSISGSTNEKLFF.

The CDR3 spells CASSLDRGMNTEAFF. CDR3 nucleotide sequence: TGTGCCAGCAGCTTAGACCGGGGGATGAACACTGAAGCTTTCTTT. The chain uses TRBV7-2 and TRBJ1-1; D is possibly TRBD1 (5 bases). The V and J ends lost 1 base and 0 bases respectively, with 9 bases between them. The CDR3 covers 15 residues. CDR1 is SGHTA, CDR2 FQGNSA, per germline.

The chain uses TRBV7-2 and TRBJ2-5; unclear D gene. V was trimmed by 5 bases and J by 5 bases, leaving 12 bases between them. CDR3 length: 13 amino acids. Germline lookup yields CDR1 SGHTA and CDR2 FQGNSA. The CDR3 nucleotides read TGTGCCAGCAGCCGGCCCGCCAGGGAGACCCAGTACTTC. Protein sequence: CASSRPARETQYF. Full variable domain (outside the CDR3, taken from reference TRBV7-2 and TRBJ2-5): GAGVSQSPSNKVTEKGKDVELRCDPISGHTALYWYRQSLGQGLEFLIYFQGNSAPDKSGLPSDRFSAERTGGSVSTLTIQRTQQEDSAVYLCASSRPARETQYFGPGTRLLVL.